A selection of T cell receptor beta chains follows, all from one sample in a study of T cells in Graves' hyperthyroidism and ophthalmopathy. In TCRdb, the multiplex PCR reads were re-called with MiXCR into one record per CDR3 protein. The sample carries 400,000 to 550,000 distinct CDR3 sequences, 13% to 15% recorded once. The source material was blood. These receptors came from a woman in her late teens or twenties with Graves' hyperthyroidism. Each CDR3 is given with its conserved first and last residue. D genes are given only for firm matches. Some rows have no size entry. The others give once, few or many, or a class for an expanded clone.

d_call: TRBD1
clone_size: few
cdr3_length: 17
v_call: TRBV19
j_call: TRBJ2-5
cdr3_aa: CASRIRDRGLPGETQYF
cdr3_nt: TGTGCCAGCAGAATCCGGGACAGGGGGCTGCCGGGTGAGACCCAGTACTTC

d_call: NA
clone_size: many
cdr3_length: 17
v_call: TRBV24-1
j_call: TRBJ2-1
cdr3_aa: CATSGGVGTGSYNEQFF
cdr3_nt: TGTGCCACCAGTGGTGGGGTCGGCACAGGTTCATACAATGAGCAGTTCTTC

d_call: TRBD1
clone_size: many
cdr3_length: 15
v_call: TRBV2
j_call: TRBJ2-7
cdr3_aa: CASSEVGQGYYEQYF
cdr3_nt: TGTGCCAGCAGTGAGGTGGGACAGGGATACTACGAGCAGTACTTC

d_call: TRBD2
clone_size: NA
cdr3_length: 18
v_call: TRBV6-1
j_call: TRBJ2-1
cdr3_aa: CASRPKSIMREYRHEQFF
cdr3_nt: TGTGCCAGCAGACCGAAGTCTATCATGCGGGAGTACCGCCATGAGCAGTTCTTC

d_call: TRBD1
clone_size: many
cdr3_length: 15
v_call: TRBV3-1
j_call: TRBJ1-3
cdr3_aa: CASSQDGTAGNTIYF
cdr3_nt: TGTGCCAGCAGCCAAGATGGGACAGCTGGAAACACCATATATTTT

d_call: NA
clone_size: many
cdr3_length: 15
v_call: TRBV27
j_call: TRBJ2-7
cdr3_aa: CASNQRGGDSYEQYF
cdr3_nt: TGTGCCAGCAATCAACGTGGCGGAGACTCCTACGAGCAGTACTTC

d_call: NA
clone_size: many
cdr3_length: 14
v_call: TRBV29-1
j_call: TRBJ1-4
cdr3_aa: CSVGPPGMNEKLFF
cdr3_nt: TGCAGCGTTGGTCCCCCGGGGATGAATGAAAAACTGTTTTTT

d_call: TRBD2
clone_size: few
cdr3_length: 17
v_call: TRBV27
j_call: TRBJ2-3
cdr3_aa: CASSPISAGGPVGTQYF
cdr3_nt: TGTGCCAGCAGTCCCATATCAGCGGGAGGGCCTGTAGGTACGCAGTATTTT

d_call: NA
clone_size: many
cdr3_length: 13
v_call: TRBV28
j_call: TRBJ1-5
cdr3_aa: CASKGRANQPQHF
cdr3_nt: TGTGCCAGCAAGGGGAGGGCTAATCAGCCCCAGCATTTT

d_call: TRBD1
clone_size: many
cdr3_length: 16
v_call: TRBV5-4
j_call: TRBJ1-1
cdr3_aa: CASNLGTGIRNTEAFF
cdr3_nt: TGTGCCAGCAACTTGGGGACAGGGATCCGGAACACTGAAGCTTTCTTT

d_call: NA
clone_size: many
cdr3_length: 14
v_call: TRBV30
j_call: TRBJ1-2
cdr3_aa: CAWRSTGLIYGYTF
cdr3_nt: TGTGCCTGGAGGTCTACAGGATTAATTTATGGCTACACCTTC

d_call: NA
clone_size: NA
cdr3_length: 16
v_call: TRBV28
j_call: TRBJ2-1
cdr3_aa: CASSSQPPSSYNEQFF
cdr3_nt: TGTGCCAGCTCCTCACAGCCACCAAGCTCCTACAATGAGCAGTTCTTC

d_call: NA
clone_size: NA
cdr3_length: 14
v_call: TRBV5-1
j_call: TRBJ1-1
cdr3_aa: CASSLDTSNTEAFF
cdr3_nt: TGCGCCAGCAGCTTGGACACGTCTAACACTGAAGCTTTCTTT

d_call: TRBD1
clone_size: many
cdr3_length: 17
v_call: TRBV29-1
j_call: TRBJ1-4
cdr3_aa: CSVGGFRDRAEGEKLFF
cdr3_nt: TGCAGCGTTGGGGGTTTCCGGGACAGGGCCGAAGGTGAAAAACTGTTTTTT

d_call: NA
clone_size: NA
cdr3_length: 16
v_call: TRBV19
j_call: TRBJ2-3
cdr3_aa: CASSIGFGQARDTQYF
cdr3_nt: TGTGCCAGTAGTATTGGTTTTGGTCAAGCGCGAGATACGCAGTATTTT

d_call: TRBD2
clone_size: many
cdr3_length: 15
v_call: TRBV12-3/TRBV12-4
j_call: TRBJ2-3
cdr3_aa: CASSSTGGDTDTQYF
cdr3_nt: TGTGCCAGCAGTTCTACGGGAGGGGACACAGATACGCAGTATTTT

d_call: TRBD2
clone_size: many
cdr3_length: 18
v_call: TRBV12-3/TRBV12-4
j_call: TRBJ2-3
cdr3_aa: CASSSVPIRAGVTDTQYF
cdr3_nt: TGTGCCAGCTCGTCAGTCCCCATTCGAGCGGGAGTGACAGATACGCAGTATTTT

d_call: NA
clone_size: NA
cdr3_length: 13
v_call: TRBV15
j_call: TRBJ2-3
cdr3_aa: CATSTDRTDTQYF
cdr3_nt: TGTGCCACCAGCACCGACAGAACAGATACGCAGTATTTT

d_call: NA
clone_size: NA
cdr3_length: 12
v_call: TRBV29-1
j_call: TRBJ1-1
cdr3_aa: CSVRPSNTEAFF
cdr3_nt: TGCAGCGTTCGCCCATCGAACACTGAAGCTTTCTTT

d_call: NA
clone_size: few
cdr3_length: 12
v_call: TRBV7-9
j_call: TRBJ2-2
cdr3_aa: CASSFFVGELFF
cdr3_nt: TGTGCCAGCAGCTTCTTCGTAGGGGAGCTGTTTTTT

d_call: NA
clone_size: many
cdr3_length: 13
v_call: TRBV10-2
j_call: TRBJ1-2
cdr3_aa: CASAESPNYGYTF
cdr3_nt: TGCGCCAGCGCGGAAAGCCCTAACTATGGCTACACCTTC

d_call: NA
clone_size: NA
cdr3_length: 13
v_call: TRBV6-1
j_call: TRBJ1-5
cdr3_aa: CASGGGRNQPQHF
cdr3_nt: TGTGCCAGCGGGGGGGGGCGAAATCAGCCCCAGCATTTT

d_call: NA
clone_size: NA
cdr3_length: 14
v_call: TRBV9
j_call: TRBJ1-2
cdr3_aa: CASSVRAGDYGYTF
cdr3_nt: TGTGCCAGCAGCGTAAGAGCAGGGGACTATGGCTACACCTTC

d_call: NA
clone_size: few
cdr3_length: 15
v_call: TRBV7-9
j_call: TRBJ2-3
cdr3_aa: CASSLSQGLTDTQYF
cdr3_nt: TGTGCCAGCAGCTTAAGTCAGGGGCTCACAGATACGCAGTATTTT

d_call: TRBD1
clone_size: NA
cdr3_length: 15
v_call: TRBV6-1
j_call: TRBJ2-3
cdr3_aa: CASSSGTGATGTQYF
cdr3_nt: TGTGCCAGCAGCTCCGGGACAGGGGCCACGGGAACGCAGTATTTT

d_call: NA
clone_size: once
cdr3_length: 15
v_call: TRBV7-3
j_call: TRBJ2-1
cdr3_aa: CASSEKMSSYNEQFF
cdr3_nt: TGTGCCAGCAGCGAGAAGATGAGCTCCTACAATGAGCAGTTCTTC

d_call: NA
clone_size: NA
cdr3_length: 15
v_call: TRBV7-9
j_call: TRBJ1-2
cdr3_aa: CASSVLVKDSYGYTF
cdr3_nt: TGTGCCAGCAGCGTTCTCGTTAAGGACAGCTATGGCTACACCTTC

d_call: NA
clone_size: many
cdr3_length: 17
v_call: TRBV19
j_call: TRBJ1-4
cdr3_aa: CASSREGPSATNEKLFF
cdr3_nt: TGTGCCAGTAGTAGGGAGGGGCCATCCGCAACTAATGAAAAACTGTTTTTT

d_call: TRBD1
clone_size: once
cdr3_length: 15
v_call: TRBV12-3/TRBV12-4
j_call: TRBJ2-7
cdr3_aa: CTSSNRQGGEYEQYF
cdr3_nt: TGTACCAGCAGTAACCGACAGGGTGGGGAGTACGAGCAGTACTTC

d_call: NA
clone_size: NA
cdr3_length: 17
v_call: TRBV7-2
j_call: TRBJ2-7
cdr3_aa: CASSLGGLADSSYEQYF
cdr3_nt: TGTGCCAGCAGCTTAGGCGGGCTAGCGGACAGCTCCTACGAGCAGTACTTC

d_call: TRBD2
clone_size: many
cdr3_length: 17
v_call: TRBV12-3/TRBV12-4
j_call: TRBJ2-1
cdr3_aa: CASSLGLAGVINNEQFF
cdr3_nt: TGTGCCAGCAGTTTAGGGTTAGCGGGAGTTATAAACAATGAGCAGTTCTTC

d_call: TRBD2
clone_size: few
cdr3_length: 16
v_call: TRBV5-4
j_call: TRBJ2-1
cdr3_aa: CASSLGGGRDHNEQFF
cdr3_nt: TGTGCCAGCAGCTTGGGGGGCGGGAGGGACCACAATGAGCAGTTCTTC

d_call: NA
clone_size: many
cdr3_length: 13
v_call: TRBV12-3/TRBV12-4
j_call: TRBJ2-7
cdr3_aa: CASSLISSYEQYF
cdr3_nt: TGTGCCAGCAGTTTGATCTCATCCTACGAGCAGTACTTC

d_call: TRBD2
clone_size: many
cdr3_length: 18
v_call: TRBV7-8
j_call: TRBJ2-3
cdr3_aa: CASSLMTRLAGGTDTQYF
cdr3_nt: TGTGCCAGCAGCTTAATGACCCGACTAGCGGGAGGCACAGATACGCAGTATTTT

d_call: NA
clone_size: many
cdr3_length: 13
v_call: TRBV16
j_call: TRBJ2-5
cdr3_aa: CATQTPKQETQYF
cdr3_nt: TGTGCCACTCAGACACCGAAGCAAGAGACCCAGTACTTC

d_call: NA
clone_size: few
cdr3_length: 11
v_call: TRBV29-1
j_call: TRBJ2-4
cdr3_aa: CSVDLSNIQYF
cdr3_nt: TGCAGCGTTGACCTTTCAAACATTCAGTACTTC

d_call: NA
clone_size: many
cdr3_length: 14
v_call: TRBV7-3
j_call: TRBJ2-5
cdr3_aa: CASSPQGTRETQYF
cdr3_nt: TGTGCCAGCAGCCCACAGGGAACTCGGGAGACCCAGTACTTC

d_call: NA
clone_size: many
cdr3_length: 14
v_call: TRBV3-1
j_call: TRBJ2-5
cdr3_aa: CASSQALLIKTQYF
cdr3_nt: TGTGCCAGCAGCCAGGCCCTTCTAATCAAGACCCAGTACTTC

d_call: NA
clone_size: many
cdr3_length: 14
v_call: TRBV2
j_call: TRBJ2-5
cdr3_aa: CASSPREPQETQYF
cdr3_nt: TGTGCCAGCAGCCCCCGGGAGCCCCAAGAGACCCAGTACTTC

d_call: TRBD1
clone_size: many
cdr3_length: 14
v_call: TRBV27
j_call: TRBJ2-3
cdr3_aa: CASSLDRGTDTQYF
cdr3_nt: TGTGCCAGCAGTCTAGACAGGGGCACAGATACGCAGTATTTT

d_call: NA
clone_size: NA
cdr3_length: 16
v_call: TRBV4-1
j_call: TRBJ2-5
cdr3_aa: CASSQDAFWGQETQYF
cdr3_nt: TGCGCCAGCAGCCAAGACGCCTTTTGGGGGCAAGAGACCCAGTACTTC

d_call: NA
clone_size: many
cdr3_length: 14
v_call: TRBV30
j_call: TRBJ1-3
cdr3_aa: CAWSVLGSGNTIYF
cdr3_nt: TGTGCCTGGAGTGTACTCGGGTCTGGAAACACCATATATTTT

d_call: NA
clone_size: many
cdr3_length: 15
v_call: TRBV6-1
j_call: TRBJ1-5
cdr3_aa: CASSEGRTFVQPQHF
cdr3_nt: TGTGCCAGCAGTGAAGGTCGGACTTTTGTCCAGCCCCAGCATTTT

d_call: TRBD1
clone_size: few
cdr3_length: 13
v_call: TRBV30
j_call: TRBJ1-1
cdr3_aa: CAWIPGQGNSAFF
cdr3_nt: TGTGCCTGGATCCCGGGACAGGGTAACTCAGCTTTCTTT

d_call: NA
clone_size: NA
cdr3_length: 13
v_call: TRBV29-1
j_call: TRBJ2-1
cdr3_aa: CSVEWDWDNEQFF
cdr3_nt: TGCAGCGTTGAATGGGACTGGGACAATGAGCAGTTCTTC

d_call: TRBD2
clone_size: many
cdr3_length: 14
v_call: TRBV12-3/TRBV12-4
j_call: TRBJ2-5
cdr3_aa: CASSLFAGVETQYF
cdr3_nt: TGTGCCAGCAGTTTGTTTGCGGGAGTAGAGACCCAGTACTTC

d_call: TRBD1
clone_size: many
cdr3_length: 16
v_call: TRBV19
j_call: TRBJ1-5
cdr3_aa: CASSYFHGQGNQPQHF
cdr3_nt: TGTGCCAGTAGTTACTTTCACGGACAGGGAAATCAGCCCCAGCATTTT

d_call: NA
clone_size: many
cdr3_length: 14
v_call: TRBV6-1
j_call: TRBJ2-3
cdr3_aa: CASRRRPTSDTQYF
cdr3_nt: TGTGCCAGCAGGCGGAGGCCGACCTCAGATACGCAGTATTTT

d_call: TRBD2
clone_size: many
cdr3_length: 18
v_call: TRBV11-2
j_call: TRBJ2-7
cdr3_aa: CASSLRAPDSGRIREQYF
cdr3_nt: TGTGCCAGCAGCTTAAGGGCCCCCGACAGCGGGAGAATTCGCGAGCAGTACTTC

d_call: TRBD2
clone_size: few
cdr3_length: 18
v_call: TRBV7-6
j_call: TRBJ2-1
cdr3_aa: CASSLAIAAGLEGNEQFF
cdr3_nt: TGTGCCAGCAGCTTAGCCATCGCGGCGGGACTAGAGGGCAATGAGCAGTTCTTC

d_call: NA
clone_size: many
cdr3_length: 16
v_call: TRBV9
j_call: TRBJ2-5
cdr3_aa: CASSVSPSGDQETQYF
cdr3_nt: TGTGCCAGCAGCGTTTCTCCTTCGGGGGACCAAGAGACCCAGTACTTC